What follows are 26 T cell receptor beta chains derived from one specimen sequenced in a study of T cells in Graves' hyperthyroidism and ophthalmopathy. TCR beta CDR3 regions were amplified from RNA transcripts. During a first-round RT-PCR of the TCR CDR3, the HTBI primer set was used. One entry per CDR3 protein results from TCRdb running MiXCR on the multiplex PCR reads. The sample has 300,000 to 500,000 distinct CDR3 sequences, around 15% seen once. Sequencing was done on a sample of blood. These receptor sequences come from a man between 50 and 59 years old with Graves' ophthalmopathy.

In this sample, this clonotype turned up a few times. The chain recombines TRBV6-1 with TRBJ2-1, with 7 bases matching TRBD2. Germline assignment: CDR1 MNHNS and CDR2 SASEGT. This CDR3 is built from 16 residues. J lost 5 bases, V lost 7 bases, and 14 bases had no gene match. CDR3 in amino acids: CASNTIRGGSHNEQFF. The CDR3 DNA reads TGTGCCAGCAACACGATTCGGGGCGGGAGCCACAATGAGCAGTTCTTC.

The chain carries TRBV5-6 and TRBJ2-7; weak D call: TRBD2 (5 bases). V was clipped by 1 base and J by 11 bases, with 13 bases between them. This CDR3 comprises 12 residues. Germline V gives CDR1 SGHDT, CDR2 YYEEEE. Here the CDR3 DNA reads TGTGCCAGCAGCTTGCGTGGAGGCGGAGAGTACTTC. This codes for CASSLRGGGEYF.

This clonotype was recorded at least ten times. This chain uses TRBV20-1 with TRBJ2-2; unclear D gene. CDR1 and CDR2 from the germline V gene are DFQATT and SNEGSKA (reference sequence). The CDR3 length is 12 residues. V was clipped by 2 bases and J by 4 bases, with 5 bases between them. CDR3 protein: CSARKSTGELFF. The CDR3 DNA reads as TGCAGTGCTAGAAAGAGCACCGGGGAGCTGTTTTTT.

The chain employs TRBV24-1 and TRBJ2-1, with 14 bases identical to TRBD2. With 4 bases clipped from V and 7 bases from J, the junction kept 8 bases outside the gene matches. This CDR3 has 17 residues. CDR1 is KGHDR, CDR2 SFDVKD, per germline. The CDR3 DNA follows: TGTGCCACCAGTGACAGGGGACTAGCGGGAGCTAGGAATGAGCAGTTCTTC. Protein: CATSDRGLAGARNEQFF.

This clonotype was detected ten times or more. V is TRBV10-1 and J is TRBJ2-7, with TRBD2 matching 9 bases. This CDR3 has 14 residues. V trimming: 6 bases; J trimming: 5 bases; junction bases outside the gene matches: 8. Germline lookup yields CDR1 WNHNN and CDR2 SYGVQD (reference sequence). CDR3 DNA sequence: TGCGCCAGCAGCCTTAGCGGGAGTCCCGACGAGCAGTACTTC. This translates into CASSLSGSPDEQYF.

This clonotype came up many times. The V call is TRBV20-1, the J call TRBJ2-6; the D is unclear. The CDR3 is 14 residues long. CDR1 is DFQATT and CDR2 is SNEGSKA in the germline V gene (reference sequence). V lost 6 bases, J lost 0 bases, and 9 bases lay in between. CDR3 sequence: CSAHSISGANVLTF. The CDR3 bases are TGCAGTGCCCATAGTATCTCTGGGGCCAACGTCCTGACTTTC.

The gene calls are TRBV28 and TRBJ2-1; 11 bases line up with TRBD2. The V gene end was trimmed by 5 bases and the J gene end by 4 bases; junction bases not matched to a gene: 13. There are 18 residues in the CDR3. The germline CDR1 and CDR2 sequences are MDHEN and SYDVKM. The DNA for the CDR3 is TGTGCCAGCAGTCCGCGTTCGTCCCTAGCGGGAGGTTACAATGAGCAGTTCTTC. This gives the protein CASSPRSSLAGGYNEQFF.

This clonotype was seen more than once but under ten times. J is TRBJ1-5 and V is TRBV20-1; D is possibly TRBD1 (5 bases). CDR1 is DFQATT, CDR2 SNEGSKA, per germline (reference sequence). V dropped 0 bases and J dropped 5 bases, with 11 bases sitting between them. The length of the CDR3 is 14 residues. CDR3 amino acids: CSARDRRGDQPQHF. The CDR3, as DNA: TGCAGTGCTAGAGATCGGAGGGGAGATCAGCCCCAGCATTTT.

The chain recombines TRBV6-2 or TRBV6-3 with TRBJ2-3, with a tentative D call TRBD2 (6 bases). Trimming shortened V by 0 bases and J by 4 bases, and 17 bases separated the two germline ends. CDR1 is MNHEY and CDR2 is SVGEGT in the germline V gene. The CDR3 consists of 17 residues. The CDR3 DNA sequence: TGTGCCAGCAGTTACTCGAAGCGGGTGGTTACCCCAGATACGCAGTATTTT. Its protein product is CASSYSKRVVTPDTQYF.

This clonotype appeared many times. V and J are TRBV18 and TRBJ1-2; D perhaps matches TRBD1 (6 bases). Germline CDR1 and CDR2: KGHSH and LQKENI. The ends were cut back, 3 bases at V and 2 bases at J, with 16 bases in the middle. This CDR3 comprises 16 residues. The CDR3 bases are TGTGCCAGCTCACCGGGACAAGGAACGTCGAACTATGGCTACACCTTC. Protein: CASSPGQGTSNYGYTF.

This clonotype showed up many times. One junction end does not reproduce the germline sequence, and a read error may be involved. This chain joins TRBV7-7 and TRBJ2-5; D remains ambiguous. This CDR3 contains 13 residues. Germline CDR1 is SSHAT and CDR2 is FNYEAQ (reference sequence). CDR3 DNA sequence: TGTGCTAGCAGCTTAATCGGGCAAGAGACCCAGTACTTC. Encoded protein: CASSLIGQETQYF.

A note on this clonotype: A read error is possible here, since a much larger clone lies one base away. J is TRBJ2-7 and V is TRBV28, with D uncertain. Trimming pared 6 bases from V and 3 bases from J, leaving 6 bases between. The CDR3 has 11 amino acids. Germline V lookup: CDR1 MDHEN, CDR2 SYDVKM. CDR3 region: CASRNLYEQYF. CDR3 coding DNA: TGTGCCAGCAGAAATCTCTACGAGCAGTACTTC.

This clonotype was observed many times. V gene TRBV3-1 combines with J gene TRBJ2-7, with TRBD2 matching 9 bases. The CDR3 has 15 amino acids. V trimming: 4 bases; J trimming: 2 bases; junction bases outside the gene matches: 6. CDR1 and CDR2 (germline): LGHDT, YNNKEL (reference sequence). The CDR3 is CASSRTAGGPYEQYF. Written as DNA, the CDR3 is TGTGCCAGCAGCCGAACAGCGGGAGGACCCTACGAGCAGTACTTC.

The table lists this clonotype with many counts. Germline is not matched at one junction end, which may reflect a read error. The chain links TRBV20-1 to TRBJ1-2; D is possibly TRBD1 (6 bases). CDR3 length: 13 residues. CDR1 and CDR2 (germline): DFQATT, SNEGSKA (reference sequence). The DNA for the CDR3 is TGCAGTGCCAGAGGTTCGGGGGCATACGGCTACACCTTC. Translating gives CSARGSGAYGYTF.

This clonotype was recorded a few times. The genes are TRBV10-2 and TRBJ2-7; D perhaps matches TRBD2 (6 bases). The CDR3 has 14 residues. Germline CDR1 WSHSY, CDR2 SAAADI. Trimming removed 11 bases from V and 3 bases from J, with 20 bases in between. CDR3 loop: CAARRVGVDYEQYF. CDR3 bases: TGCGCCGCCCGGAGGGTGGGGGTAGACTACGAGCAGTACTTC.

This clonotype has at least ten counts. This rearrangement joins TRBV7-9 to TRBJ2-1; D gene ambiguous. V dropped 0 bases and J dropped 1 base, with 10 bases sitting between them. The CDR3 spans 16 residues. Germline lookup yields CDR1 SEHNR and CDR2 FQNEAQ (reference sequence). CDR3 sequence: CASSLAGLVSYNEQFF. The DNA of the CDR3 is TGTGCCAGCAGCTTAGCTGGGCTAGTGTCCTACAATGAGCAGTTCTTC.

This clonotype was counted a few times. The CDR3 loop is CAIEKGKTSGSRDEQFF. The CDR3 bases are TGTGCCATCGAAAAGGGAAAAACTAGCGGGAGTCGGGATGAGCAGTTCTTC. This chain links TRBV5-8 with TRBJ2-1; TRBD2 matches at 11 bases. Germline assignment: CDR1 SGHTS and CDR2 YDEGEE. V lost 9 bases, J lost 8 bases, and 19 bases stayed unmatched. There are 17 residues in the CDR3.

This clonotype has at least ten counts. The chain employs TRBV20-1 and TRBJ2-2; D is perhaps TRBD2 (5 bases). Germline CDR1 DFQATT, CDR2 SNEGSKA (reference sequence). The CDR3 is 15 amino acids. V shed 0 bases and J shed 4 bases, with 12 bases lying between them. The CDR3: CSARDRRSGTGELFF. CDR3 DNA sequence: TGCAGTGCTAGAGATCGGAGGTCCGGCACCGGGGAGCTGTTTTTT.

This clonotype appeared a few times. This chain uses TRBV12-3 or TRBV12-4 with TRBJ1-4, with D perhaps matching TRBD1 (6 bases). This CDR3 region has 13 residues. Trimming took 8 bases from V and 5 from J, leaving 12 bases between them. The CDR3 coding sequence is TGTGCCAGCGGACGGGACACCAATGAAAAACTGTTTTTT. Its protein is CASGRDTNEKLFF.

This chain joins TRBV19 and TRBJ2-7; D is possibly TRBD2 (6 bases). Germline assignment: CDR1 LNHDA and CDR2 SQIVND (reference sequence). V was pared by 10 bases and J by 2 bases, with 9 bases between. This CDR3 is 11 amino acids long. The CDR3 loop reads CATGSTYEQYF. CDR3 sequence (DNA): TGTGCCACCGGGAGTACCTACGAGCAGTACTTC.

This clonotype was seen ten or more times. V usage is TRBV28 and J usage is TRBJ1-1; TRBD1 might be the D (5 bases). V lost 7 bases, J lost 0 bases, and 15 bases lay in between. Germline-derived CDR1 and CDR2 are MDHEN and SYDVKM. The CDR3 is 15 amino acids. Here the CDR3 reads CASTGLTVMNTEAFF. The CDR3 coding sequence is TGTGCCAGCACGGGGCTGACAGTAATGAACACTGAAGCTTTCTTT.

This clonotype came up many times. The chain carries TRBV29-1 and TRBJ2-1, with D maybe TRBD2 (5 bases). This CDR3 is 12 amino acids long. Germline CDR1 SQVTM, CDR2 ANQGSEA. V was clipped by 5 bases and J by 6 bases, with 11 bases between them. CDR3 sequence (DNA): TGCAGCGTTTGTTACGGGGTCAATGAGCAGTTCTTC. This encodes CSVCYGVNEQFF.

This clonotype has a handful of counts. The genes are TRBV4-1 and TRBJ2-1; 13 nucleotides line up with TRBD2. Germline lookup yields CDR1 MGHRA and CDR2 YSYEKL. The CDR3 has 16 residues. The ends lost 0 bases at V and 7 bases at J; junction bases unmatched: 3. Written as DNA, the CDR3 is TGCGCCAGCAGCCAAGAAGGGACTAGCGGGACTAATGAGCAGTTCTTC. Its translation: CASSQEGTSGTNEQFF.

V is TRBV27 and J is TRBJ2-2; 8 nucleotides match TRBD2. Germline V gene lookup returns CDR1 MNHEY and CDR2 SMNVEV (reference sequence). V lost 5 bases, J lost 7 bases, and 6 bases stayed unmatched. The CDR3 runs 14 residues. CDR3 sequence: CASSPGLAVGELFF. CDR3 in DNA: TGTGCCAGCAGTCCAGGACTAGCCGTCGGGGAGCTGTTTTTT.

This clonotype turned up a few times. The chain has TRBV7-9 and TRBJ2-1, with D unclear. V gave up 5 bases and J gave up 2 bases, with 7 bases separating them. This CDR3 region has 13 residues. Germline V gene data show CDR1 as SEHNR and CDR2 as FQNEAQ (reference sequence). This CDR3 reads CASSALPYNEQFF. The CDR3 DNA is TGTGCCAGCAGCGCTCTCCCCTACAATGAGCAGTTCTTC. Combining the CDR3 with reference TRBV7-9 and TRBJ2-1 gives the whole variable domain DTGVSQNPRHKITKRGQNVTFRCDPISEHNRLYWYRQTLGQGPEFLTYFQNEAQLEKSRLLSDRFSAERPKGSFSTLEIQRTEQGDSAMYLCASSALPYNEQFFGPGTRLTVL.

This clonotype was found many times. The chain has TRBV11-3 and TRBJ2-5, with 7 bases lining up with TRBD1. V lost 8 bases to trimming and J lost 0 bases; unmatched junction nucleotides: 6. Per the germline V gene, CDR1 is SGHNT and CDR2 is YENEEA. This CDR3 comprises 14 residues. Here the CDR3 reads CASSPDRHQETQYF. The DNA for the CDR3 is TGTGCCAGCTCCCCGGACAGGCACCAAGAGACCCAGTACTTC.